The sequence of this T cell receptor (beta chain) was determined in a study of T cell responses to AZD1222 COVID-19 vaccine. At the level of the study: Second doses that came at about 4 or about 12 weeks were put together.

General study points: The donors showed a predominance of white British ancestry and of females, with possible underestimation of clonal diversity. At study baseline, merely more than 5 AZD1222 recipients were seropositive. No day 14 peak samples; only post-peak repertoires were characterized.

Assay used: immunoSEQ multiplex PCR; TCRdb lists only in-frame clones, some missing. This table has fewer than 100,000 clones, around 90% appearing once. Of note for this clone: Its antigen is undetermined.

Per germline, CDR1 SGHTA and CDR2 FQGTGA. V shed 2 bases, J shed 6 bases, and the junction held 3 bases outside the gene matches. The CDR3 is made up of 15 amino acids. This specimen was peripheral blood, taken on day 0 of AZD1222 vaccination. The chain carries TRBV7-3 and TRBJ2-2; TRBD2 matches 10 bases. This receptor was identified in an adult in good health. The CDR3 DNA sequence: TGTGCCAGCAGCTTATTCCTAGCGGGGGCCGGGGAGCTGTTTTTT. Translation: CASSLFLAGAGELFF.